A single sample is the source of the 32 T cell receptor beta chains below, sequenced in a study of CD8 T cells in Susac syndrome (dated by TCRdb to about 2019). Receptor libraries were prepared by the immunoSEQ multiplex PCR assay. RNA was extracted with the RNeasy kit and roughly 0.5 to 1 ug was reverse transcribed using random hexamers. TCRdb reprocessed the public reads (quality trimming at Q25 with fastp, clone calling with MiXCR) and kept in-frame beta chains. Each entry merges the rows of one CDR3 protein and shows their most common DNA and genes. This sample gives over 80,000 distinct CDR3 sequences in total; approximately 92% of them show up just once. Of the sample, around 0.32% is held by the ten largest clones. The sequencing sample was made of CD8+ T cells from PBMCs. The receptors stem from a human donor in good health.

This chain links TRBV5-1 with TRBJ2-1; perhaps D is TRBD1 or TRBD2 (6 bases each). Trimming took 3 bases from V and 2 from J, leaving 12 bases between them. This CDR3 is 15 amino acids long. Germline CDR1 reads SGHRS; CDR2 reads YFSETQ. This chain's CDR3 is CASSYEGGPYNEQFF. The CDR3 DNA is TGCGCCAGCAGCTATGAGGGGGGACCCTACAATGAGCAGTTCTTC.

This rearrangement joins TRBV3-1 to TRBJ2-5; D is undetermined. CDR3 length: 15 residues. Germline V gene data show CDR1 as LGHDT and CDR2 as YNNKEL (reference sequence). Trimming removed 1 base at V and 2 bases at J, with 11 bases between. DNA for the CDR3: TGTGCCAGCAGCCAAGGCAGAGAAATACAAGAGACCCAGTACTTC. Translated, it gives CASSQGREIQETQYF.

V usage is TRBV5-6 and J usage is TRBJ2-7; 7 bases map to TRBD1. This CDR3 has 15 residues. V shed 0 bases, J shed 3 bases, and the junction held 6 bases outside the gene matches. Germline CDR1 is SGHDT and CDR2 is YYEEEE. As DNA, the CDR3 is TGTGCCAGCAGCTTGGAATGGCAGGGGGTCTACGAGCAGTACTTC. This sequence encodes CASSLEWQGVYEQYF.

The chain links TRBV3-1 to TRBJ2-1; D might be TRBD2 (6 bases). V was trimmed by 2 bases and J by 4 bases, leaving 12 bases between them. The CDR3 contains 15 residues. Germline CDR1 is LGHDT and CDR2 is YNNKEL (reference sequence). The CDR3 nucleotides are TGTGCCAGCAGCCAAAGGGAGGCATCATACAATGAGCAGTTCTTC. It is translated as CASSQREASYNEQFF.

This chain joins TRBV5-6 and TRBJ1-1; D unclear. The CDR3 length is 14 residues. Germline CDR1 SGHDT, CDR2 YYEEEE. V was cut by 6 bases and J by 0 bases, with 12 bases left in between. The DNA for the CDR3 is TGTGCCAGCACCCTGGGATTAATGAACACTGAAGCTTTCTTT. Protein: CASTLGLMNTEAFF.

The chain joins TRBV6-1 to TRBJ1-2; D is unresolved. Trimming left V 0 bases short and J 2 bases short, with 7 bases between. The CDR3 sequence is 14 residues long. CDR1 and CDR2 (germline): MNHNS, SASEGT. This CDR3 is CASSEAIENYGYTF. The CDR3 nucleotides read TGTGCCAGCAGTGAAGCCATAGAAAACTATGGCTACACCTTC.

The chain joins TRBV5-4 to TRBJ2-5; 7 nucleotides agree with TRBD2. The CDR3 runs to 15 residues. The germline V gene encodes CDR1 SGHNT and CDR2 YYREEE (reference sequence). V shed 4 bases, J shed 0 bases, and the junction held 6 bases outside the gene matches. Here the CDR3 DNA reads TGTGCCAGCAGCCCTAACCTAGCGGACCAAGAGACCCAGTACTTC. This translates into CASSPNLADQETQYF. The complete variable domain, with remaining parts taken from reference TRBV5-4 and TRBJ2-5, reads ETGVTQSPTHLIKTRGQQVTLRCSSQSGHNTVSWYQQALGQGPQFIFQYYREEENGRGNFPPRFSGLQFPNYSSELNVNALELDDSALYLCASSPNLADQETQYFGPGTRLLVL.

V and J are TRBV7-6 and TRBJ2-2, with D possibly matching TRBD1 (5 bases). This CDR3 is 13 amino acids long. CDR1 is SGHVS and CDR2 is FNYEAQ in the germline V gene. Trimming removed 3 bases from V and 8 bases from J, with 10 bases in between. In DNA form, the CDR3 reads TGTGCCAGCAGCTTTGGGCAGGGAGGGGAGCTGTTTTTT. The encoded protein is CASSFGQGGELFF.

The rearrangement links TRBV7-9 to TRBJ2-7, with 7 bases lining up with TRBD1. Germline V gene sequence: CDR1 SEHNR, CDR2 FQNEAQ (reference sequence). CDR3 size: 14 residues. With V trimmed by 5 bases and J by 3 bases, 7 bases remained unmatched. The CDR3 DNA is TGTGCCAGCAGCCCTCCGGGACAGAGCTACGAGCAGTACTTC. Translating it yields CASSPPGQSYEQYF.

This chain joins TRBV7-8 and TRBJ1-2, with 8 bases lining up with TRBD1. The CDR3 loop spans 15 amino acids. V lost 2 bases to trimming and J lost 0 bases; unmatched junction nucleotides: 2. Per the germline V gene, CDR1 is SGHVS and CDR2 is FQNEAQ. CDR3: CASSLNRGANYGYTF. The DNA for the CDR3 is TGTGCCAGCAGCTTAAACAGGGGGGCTAACTATGGCTACACCTTC. The entire variable domain, with the rest obtained from reference TRBV7-8 and TRBJ1-2, is as follows: GAGVSQSPRYKVAKRGQDVALRCDPISGHVSLFWYQQALGQGPEFLTYFQNEAQLDKSGLPSDRFFAERPEGSVSTLKIQRTQQEDSAVYLCASSLNRGANYGYTFGSGTRLTVV.

The gene calls are TRBV27 and TRBJ1-1; maybe TRBD1 (6 bases). CDR1 is MNHEY and CDR2 is SMNVEV in the germline V gene (reference sequence). V gave up 6 bases and J gave up 3 bases, with 14 bases separating them. The CDR3 contains 14 residues. The CDR3 DNA reads as TGTGCCAGCAGACAGGGAAACGAGGACACTGAAGCTTTCTTT. Protein sequence: CASRQGNEDTEAFF.

The chain is built from TRBV6-1 and TRBJ1-2; unclear D gene. With 6 bases removed from V and 0 bases from J, the gap between germline ends came to 5 bases. Per germline, CDR1 MNHNS and CDR2 SASEGT. The length of the CDR3 is 12 residues. The CDR3 spells CASRTSNYGYTF. The DNA of the CDR3 is TGTGCCAGCAGGACTTCTAACTATGGCTACACCTTC.

V and J are TRBV5-6 and TRBJ2-7; no firm D call. In germline, CDR1 is SGHDT, CDR2 YYEEEE. The CDR3 is made up of 13 amino acids. Trimming cost V 0 bases and J 3 bases, with 7 bases left between them. The CDR3 nucleotides are TGTGCCAGCAGCTTGGGCGGTCGCTACGAGCAGTACTTC. It specifies CASSLGGRYEQYF.

The rearrangement uses TRBV6-1 and TRBJ2-2; 9 bases line up with TRBD1. This CDR3 spans 15 amino acids. Germline V gives CDR1 MNHNS, CDR2 SASEGT. Trimming removed 1 base from V and 3 bases from J; junction bases left unmatched: 0. The CDR3 DNA reads as TGTGCCAGCAGTGAAGGGACAGGGGACACCGGGGAGCTGTTTTTT. Protein product: CASSEGTGDTGELFF.

The chain joins TRBV3-1 to TRBJ2-1; D may match TRBD1 or TRBD2 (5 bases each). The V gene's germline CDR1 is LGHDT and CDR2 YNNKEL (reference sequence). Trimming shortened V by 4 bases and J by 7 bases, and 11 bases separated the two germline ends. The CDR3 is 13 amino acids. CDR3: CASSLPGLNEQFF. The CDR3 region has the DNA TGTGCCAGCAGCCTACCGGGGCTTAATGAGCAGTTCTTC.

This rearrangement joins TRBV11-2 to TRBJ2-5; tentatively, D is TRBD2 (5 bases). Germline CDR1 SGHAT, CDR2 FQNNGV. Trimming shortened V by 6 bases and J by 2 bases, and 13 bases separated the two germline ends. This CDR3 has 14 amino acids. CDR3 coding DNA: TGTGCCAGCAGTCCTGTAGGACTTCAAGAGACCCAGTACTTC. This codes for CASSPVGLQETQYF.

Written as DNA, the CDR3 is TGCAGTGCCTTCAGGGGTGGCTACACCTTC. Its protein product is CSAFRGGYTF. The V call is TRBV20-1, the J call TRBJ1-2, with D perhaps matching TRBD1 (6 bases). The V gene lost 6 bases and the J gene lost 7 bases, with 9 bases spanning the gap. CDR1 is DFQATT, CDR2 SNEGSKA, per germline (reference sequence). CDR3 length equals 10 residues.

V and J are TRBV2 and TRBJ2-5, with D perhaps matching TRBD1 or TRBD2 (5 bases each). The germline V gene encodes CDR1 SNHLY and CDR2 FYNNEI. CDR3 length equals 12 residues. V was trimmed by 7 bases and J by 2 bases, leaving 8 bases between them. In DNA form, the CDR3 reads TGTGCCAGCATGGGGGTTCAAGAGACCCAGTACTTC. Translation: CASMGVQETQYF.

This clonotype has only one observation. The chain uses TRBV30 and TRBJ2-7; 12 nucleotides agree with TRBD1. Trimming removed 1 base from V and 7 bases from J; junction bases left unmatched: 5. Germline V lookup: CDR1 GTSNPN, CDR2 SVGIG (reference sequence). The CDR3 spans 14 residues. CDR3 DNA: TGTGCCTGGAGTGATGGGACAGGGGGCTGGGAGCAGTACTTC. Its protein product is CAWSDGTGGWEQYF.

The chain carries TRBV29-1 and TRBJ2-3; weak D call: TRBD2 (6 bases). The V gene's germline CDR1 is SQVTM and CDR2 ANQGSEA. V lost 7 bases to trimming and J lost 2 bases, with 22 bases between them. The CDR3 is 16 amino acids. This CDR3 is CSALGVEGPNTDTQYF. In nucleotides, the CDR3 is TGCAGCGCCCTTGGGGTGGAGGGTCCTAACACAGATACGCAGTATTTT.

This sequence joins TRBV28 and TRBJ1-2; 8 nucleotides align to TRBD1. The V gene's germline CDR1 is MDHEN and CDR2 SYDVKM. The V segment lost 4 bases and the J segment 3 bases; nucleotides outside the gene matches: 4. The CDR3 is made up of 14 amino acids. The chain's CDR3 is CASSSTGVYYGYTF. The CDR3 DNA reads as TGTGCCAGCAGTTCGACAGGGGTTTACTATGGCTACACCTTC.

About this clonotype itself: Germline and junction disagree at one end, which may indicate a read error. The chain links TRBV7-9 to TRBJ2-3; D is perhaps TRBD2 (7 bases). CDR3 length equals 14 residues. In germline, CDR1 is SEHNR, CDR2 FQNEAQ (reference sequence). CDR3 sequence (DNA): TGTGCCAGCATCGAAGGGGGGGCCACAGGTACGCAGTATTTT. This codes for CASIEGGATGTQYF. The full variable domain, completed using reference TRBV7-9 and TRBJ2-3, is DTGVSQNPRHKITKRGQNVTFRCDPISEHNRLYWYRQTLGQGPEFLTYFQNEAQLEKSRLLSDRFSAERPKGSFSTLEIQRTEQGDSAMYLCASIEGGATGTQYFGPGTRLTVL.

The CDR3 nucleotides read TGTGCCAGCACCTCCTGGGGCTATGGCTACACCTTC. Translated: CASTSWGYGYTF. This chain joins TRBV6-5 and TRBJ1-2, with D hard to call. V shed 7 bases and J shed 4 bases, with 10 bases lying between them. The CDR3 totals 12 residues. Germline CDR1 is MNHEY and CDR2 is SVGAGI.

This sequence joins TRBV11-2 and TRBJ2-7; TRBD1 is a possible D gene (6 bases). The CDR3 is 15 amino acids. Trimming removed 5 bases from V and 2 bases from J, with 16 bases in between. The V gene's germline CDR1 is SGHAT and CDR2 FQNNGV. The CDR3, as DNA: TGTGCCAGCAGCCCGGCCCCGAGGGGGACCTACGAGCAGTACTTC. Residues: CASSPAPRGTYEQYF.

The V and J genes are TRBV7-9 and TRBJ2-5, with 9 bases aligning to TRBD2. The V gene end was trimmed by 1 base and the J gene end by 9 bases; junction bases not matched to a gene: 12. The CDR3 is made up of 16 amino acids. Germline CDR1 is SEHNR and CDR2 is FQNEAQ (reference sequence). For the CDR3, the DNA is TGTGCCAGCAGCTTAGGGGCTAGCGGGGATCCCTGGTCCCAGTACTTC. Its translation: CASSLGASGDPWSQYF.

V gene TRBV7-8 combines with J gene TRBJ2-7; no firm D call. Between the trimmed V and J ends, which lost 0 bases and 2 bases, there was a span of 17 bases. The germline V gene has CDR1 SGHVS and CDR2 FQNEAQ. This CDR3 is 17 amino acids long. The CDR3 DNA reads TGTGCCAGCAGCTTAGCGGGAAACAAGCACCTCGCCTACGAGCAGTACTTC. Protein: CASSLAGNKHLAYEQYF.

V and J are TRBV19 and TRBJ2-7; D may correspond to TRBD1 or TRBD2 (5 bases each). The CDR3 totals 13 residues. Trimming removed 8 bases from V and 2 bases from J, with 13 bases in between. Germline V CDR1 and CDR2: LNHDA, SQIVND (reference sequence). As DNA, the CDR3 is TGTGCCAGTTCCCTGGGACCTACCTACGAGCAGTACTTC. As protein: CASSLGPTYEQYF.

The chain has TRBV6-1 and TRBJ2-2, with D perhaps matching TRBD2 (5 bases). Germline CDR1 reads MNHNS; CDR2 reads SASEGT. The V and J ends lost 4 bases and 4 bases respectively, with 16 bases between them. CDR3 length: 16 amino acids. CDR3 region: CASSVVGLGATGELFF. The CDR3 bases are TGTGCCAGCAGTGTCGTCGGACTTGGCGCCACCGGGGAGCTGTTTTTT.

This chain uses TRBV23-1 with TRBJ2-5, with D possibly TRBD2 on 5 matching bases. TRBV23-1 is recorded as an ORF, its role being uncertain. Trimming pared 10 bases from V and 4 bases from J, leaving 10 bases between. CDR3 size: 11 residues. CDR3 coding DNA: TGCGCCATAGGAGGCAGAGAGACCCAGTACTTC. It is translated as CAIGGRETQYF.

The chain has TRBV6-2 or TRBV6-3 and TRBJ2-5; possibly TRBD2 for D (6 bases). CDR3 size: 16 residues. Per the germline V gene, CDR1 is MNHEY and CDR2 is SVGEGT. V dropped 4 bases and J dropped 5 bases, with 20 bases sitting between them. DNA for the CDR3: TGTGCCAGCAGTTTCCCCTCGGCGGGGATCAGGGAGACCCAGTACTTC. It translates to CASSFPSAGIRETQYF.

The V call is TRBV29-1, the J call TRBJ1-2; TRBD1 might be the D (6 bases). The V gene's germline CDR1 is SQVTM and CDR2 ANQGSEA. Trimming took off 7 bases at V and 5 bases at J, with 8 bases between the two ends. The length of the CDR3 is 10 residues. The DNA of the CDR3 is TGCAGCGCTACAGGGTATGGCTACACCTTC. Protein product: CSATGYGYTF.

The rearrangement links TRBV29-1 to TRBJ2-1; D is uncertain. Deletions cut 8 bases from V and 0 bases from J, with 11 bases between. The germline gives CDR1 SQVTM, CDR2 ANQGSEA. The CDR3 covers 13 residues. The CDR3 spells CSSVGSSYNEQFF. As DNA, the CDR3 is TGCAGCTCGGTGGGTAGCTCCTACAATGAGCAGTTCTTC.